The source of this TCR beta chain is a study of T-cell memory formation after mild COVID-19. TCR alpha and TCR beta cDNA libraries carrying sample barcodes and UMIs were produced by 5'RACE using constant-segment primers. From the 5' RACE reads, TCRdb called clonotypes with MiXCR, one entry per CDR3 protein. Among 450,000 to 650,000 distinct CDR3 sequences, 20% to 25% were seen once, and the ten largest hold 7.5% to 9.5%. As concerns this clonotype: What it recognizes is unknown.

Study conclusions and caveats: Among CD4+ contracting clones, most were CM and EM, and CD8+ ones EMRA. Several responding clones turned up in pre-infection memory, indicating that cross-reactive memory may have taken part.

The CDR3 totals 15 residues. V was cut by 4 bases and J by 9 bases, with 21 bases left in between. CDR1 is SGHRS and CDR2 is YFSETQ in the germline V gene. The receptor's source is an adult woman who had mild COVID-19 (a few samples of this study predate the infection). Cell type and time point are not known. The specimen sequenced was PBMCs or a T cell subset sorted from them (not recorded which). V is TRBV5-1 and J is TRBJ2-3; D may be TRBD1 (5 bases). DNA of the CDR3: TGCGCCAGCAGCCTAACAGGCCCCTCGACAGCGACGCAGTATTTT. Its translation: CASSLTGPSTATQYF.